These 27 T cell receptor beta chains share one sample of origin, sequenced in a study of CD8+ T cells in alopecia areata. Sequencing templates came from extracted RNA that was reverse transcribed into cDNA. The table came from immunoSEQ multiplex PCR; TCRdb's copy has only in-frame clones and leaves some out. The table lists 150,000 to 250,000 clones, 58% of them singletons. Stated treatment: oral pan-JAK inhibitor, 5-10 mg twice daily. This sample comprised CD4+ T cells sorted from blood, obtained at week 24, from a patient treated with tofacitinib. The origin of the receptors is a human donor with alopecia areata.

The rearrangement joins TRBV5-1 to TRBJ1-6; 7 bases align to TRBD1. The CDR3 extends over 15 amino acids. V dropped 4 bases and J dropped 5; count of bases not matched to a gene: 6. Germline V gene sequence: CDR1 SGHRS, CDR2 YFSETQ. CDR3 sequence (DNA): TGCGCCAGCAGCCCAAACACAGGGGATAATTCACCCCTCCACTTT. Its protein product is CASSPNTGDNSPLHF.

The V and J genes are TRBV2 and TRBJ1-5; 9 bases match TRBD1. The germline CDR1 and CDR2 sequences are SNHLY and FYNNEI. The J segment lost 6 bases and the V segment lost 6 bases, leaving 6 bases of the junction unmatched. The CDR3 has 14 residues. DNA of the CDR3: TGTGCCAGCAGATCCACAGGGGGCAGTCAGCCCCAGCATTTT. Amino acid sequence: CASRSTGGSQPQHF.

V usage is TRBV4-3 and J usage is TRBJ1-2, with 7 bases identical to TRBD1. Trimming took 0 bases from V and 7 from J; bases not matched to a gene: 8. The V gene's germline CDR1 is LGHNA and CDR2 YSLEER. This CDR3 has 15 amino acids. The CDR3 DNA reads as TGCGCCAGCAGCCAAGACGGGACAGCCCTAGGTGGCTACACCTTC. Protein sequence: CASSQDGTALGGYTF.

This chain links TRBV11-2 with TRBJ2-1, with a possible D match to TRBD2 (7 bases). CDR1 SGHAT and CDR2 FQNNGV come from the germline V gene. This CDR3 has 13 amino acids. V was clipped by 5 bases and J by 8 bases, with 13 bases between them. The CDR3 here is CASSGGARDEQFF. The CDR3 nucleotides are TGTGCCAGCAGCGGGGGGGCCAGGGATGAGCAGTTCTTC.

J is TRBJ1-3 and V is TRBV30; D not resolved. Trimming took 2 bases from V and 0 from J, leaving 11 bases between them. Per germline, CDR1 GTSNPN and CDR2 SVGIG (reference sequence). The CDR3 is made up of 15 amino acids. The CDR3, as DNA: TGTGCCTGGAGTCAAGGCGAGAGCTCTGGAAACACCATATATTTT. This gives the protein CAWSQGESSGNTIYF.

DNA of the CDR3: TGTGCCAGCAGTTTATATACAGCCCTAGCCCAAAAAGAGACCCAGTACTTC. It yields the protein CASSLYTALAQKETQYF. The V call is TRBV28, the J call TRBJ2-5, with D possibly matching TRBD2 (5 bases). Between the trimmed V and J ends, which lost 1 base and 3 bases, there was a span of 18 bases. Germline loops: CDR1 MDHEN, CDR2 SYDVKM. The CDR3 length is 17 residues.

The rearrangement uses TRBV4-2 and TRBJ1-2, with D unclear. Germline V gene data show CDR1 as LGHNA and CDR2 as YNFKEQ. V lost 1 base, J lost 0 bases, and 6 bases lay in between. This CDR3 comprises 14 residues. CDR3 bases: TGTGCCAGCAGCCAAGGTGCCACTAACTATGGCTACACCTTC. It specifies CASSQGATNYGYTF.

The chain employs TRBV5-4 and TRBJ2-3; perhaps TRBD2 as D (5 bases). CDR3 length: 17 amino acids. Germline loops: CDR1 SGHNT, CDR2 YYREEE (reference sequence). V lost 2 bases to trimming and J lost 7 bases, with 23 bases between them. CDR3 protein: CASSFRIPGPTGYTQYF. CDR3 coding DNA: TGTGCCAGCAGCTTTAGGATACCGGGCCCAACGGGGTATACGCAGTATTTT. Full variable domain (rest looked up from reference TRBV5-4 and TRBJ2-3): ETGVTQSPTHLIKTRGQQVTLRCSSQSGHNTVSWYQQALGQGPQFIFQYYREEENGRGNFPPRFSGLQFPNYSSELNVNALELDDSALYLCASSFRIPGPTGYTQYFGPGTRLTVL.

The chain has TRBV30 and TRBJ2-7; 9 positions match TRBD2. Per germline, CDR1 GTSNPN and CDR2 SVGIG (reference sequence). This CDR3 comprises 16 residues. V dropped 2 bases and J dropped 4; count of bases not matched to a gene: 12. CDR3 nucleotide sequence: TGTGCCTGGAGTAGCCCATGGAGCGGGAGGATATACGAGCAGTACTTC. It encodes CAWSSPWSGRIYEQYF.

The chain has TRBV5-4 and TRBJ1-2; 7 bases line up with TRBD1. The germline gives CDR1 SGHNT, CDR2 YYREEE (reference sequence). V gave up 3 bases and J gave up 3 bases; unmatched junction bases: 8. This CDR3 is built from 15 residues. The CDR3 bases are TGTGCCAGCAGCTCACAGGGGAGAGGTGACTATGGCTACACCTTC. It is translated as CASSSQGRGDYGYTF.

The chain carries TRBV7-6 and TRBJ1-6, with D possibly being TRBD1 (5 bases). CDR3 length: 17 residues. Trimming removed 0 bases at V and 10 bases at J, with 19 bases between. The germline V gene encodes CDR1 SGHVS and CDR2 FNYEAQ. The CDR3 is CASSLATPGRGGSPLHF. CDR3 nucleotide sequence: TGTGCCAGCAGCTTAGCTACACCGGGAAGGGGCGGATCACCCCTCCACTTT.

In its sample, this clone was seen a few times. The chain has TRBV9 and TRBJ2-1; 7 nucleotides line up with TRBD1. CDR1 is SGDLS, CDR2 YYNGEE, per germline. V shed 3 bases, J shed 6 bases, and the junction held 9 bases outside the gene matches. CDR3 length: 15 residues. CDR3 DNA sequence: TGTGCCAGCAGCGCCACCGAGACAGGGCCCAATGAGCAGTTCTTC. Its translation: CASSATETGPNEQFF.

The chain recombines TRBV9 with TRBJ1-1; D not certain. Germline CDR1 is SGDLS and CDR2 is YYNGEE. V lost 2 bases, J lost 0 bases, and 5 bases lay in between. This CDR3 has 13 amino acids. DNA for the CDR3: TGTGCCAGCAGCGTCAAGATGAACACTGAAGCTTTCTTT. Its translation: CASSVKMNTEAFF.

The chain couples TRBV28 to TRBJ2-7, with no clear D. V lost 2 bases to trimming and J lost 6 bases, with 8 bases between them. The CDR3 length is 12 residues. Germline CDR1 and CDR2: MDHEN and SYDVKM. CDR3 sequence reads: CASSLSRSEQYF. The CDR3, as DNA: TGTGCCAGCAGTTTAAGCAGGAGCGAGCAGTACTTC.

CDR3 residues: CSVGQGANQPQHF. For the CDR3, the DNA is TGCAGCGTTGGACAGGGTGCCAATCAGCCCCAGCATTTT. V gene TRBV29-1 combines with J gene TRBJ1-5, with 7 bases aligning to TRBD1. This CDR3 has 13 amino acids. Trimming cost V 4 bases and J 3 bases; bases outside gene matches: 3. Germline lookup yields CDR1 SQVTM and CDR2 ANQGSEA.

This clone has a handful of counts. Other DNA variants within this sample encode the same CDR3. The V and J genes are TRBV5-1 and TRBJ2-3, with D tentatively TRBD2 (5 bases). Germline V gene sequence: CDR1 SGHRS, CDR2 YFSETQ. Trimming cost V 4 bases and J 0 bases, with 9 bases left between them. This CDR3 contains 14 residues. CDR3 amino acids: CASSLGESTDTQYF. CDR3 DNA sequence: TGCGCCAGCAGCCTGGGAGAAAGCACAGATACGCAGTATTTT. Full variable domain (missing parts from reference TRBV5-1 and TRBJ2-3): KAGVTQTPRYLIKTRGQQVTLSCSPISGHRSVSWYQQTPGQGLQFLFEYFSETQRNKGNFPGRFSGRQFSNSRSEMNVSTLELGDSALYLCASSLGESTDTQYFGPGTRLTVL.

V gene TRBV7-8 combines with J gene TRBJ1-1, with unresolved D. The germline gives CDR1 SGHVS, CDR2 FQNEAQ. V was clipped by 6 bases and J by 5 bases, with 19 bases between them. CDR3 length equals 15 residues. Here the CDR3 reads CASSRAIQAETEAFF. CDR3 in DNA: TGTGCCAGCAGTCGGGCCATTCAGGCGGAGACTGAAGCTTTCTTT.

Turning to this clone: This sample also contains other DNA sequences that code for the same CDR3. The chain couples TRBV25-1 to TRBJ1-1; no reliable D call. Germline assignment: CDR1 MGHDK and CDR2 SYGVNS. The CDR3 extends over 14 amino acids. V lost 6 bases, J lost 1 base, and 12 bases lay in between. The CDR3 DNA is TGTGCCAGCAGAACAGTGGGCTCGAACACTGAAGCTTTCTTT. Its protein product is CASRTVGSNTEAFF.

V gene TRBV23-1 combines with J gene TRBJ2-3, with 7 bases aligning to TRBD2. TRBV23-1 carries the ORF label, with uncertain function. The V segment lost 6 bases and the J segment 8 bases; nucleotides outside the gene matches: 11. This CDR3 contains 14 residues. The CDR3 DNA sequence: TGCGCCAGCAGCGTCCCTAGCGGTTCGGGTACGCAGTATTTT. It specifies CASSVPSGSGTQYF.

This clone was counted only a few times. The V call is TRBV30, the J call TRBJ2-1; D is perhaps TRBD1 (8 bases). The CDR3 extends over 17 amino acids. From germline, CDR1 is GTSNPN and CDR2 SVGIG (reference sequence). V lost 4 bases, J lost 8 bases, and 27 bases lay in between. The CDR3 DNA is TGTGCCTGGACTTCAGGGGGCGGCAAGCGGGACGGAGATGAGCAGTTCTTC. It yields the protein CAWTSGGGKRDGDEQFF. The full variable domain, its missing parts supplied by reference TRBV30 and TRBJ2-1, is SQTIHQWPATLVQPVGSPLSLECTVEGTSNPNLYWYRQAAGRGLQLLFYSVGIGQISSEVPQNLSASRPQDRQFILSSKKLLLSDSGFYLCAWTSGGGKRDGDEQFFGPGTRLTVL.

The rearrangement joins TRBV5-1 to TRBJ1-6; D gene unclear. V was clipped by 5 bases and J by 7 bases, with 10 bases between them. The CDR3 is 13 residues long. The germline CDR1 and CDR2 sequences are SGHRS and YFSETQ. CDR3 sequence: CASSYGPNSPLHF. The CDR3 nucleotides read TGCGCCAGCAGTTACGGACCAAATTCACCCCTCCACTTT.

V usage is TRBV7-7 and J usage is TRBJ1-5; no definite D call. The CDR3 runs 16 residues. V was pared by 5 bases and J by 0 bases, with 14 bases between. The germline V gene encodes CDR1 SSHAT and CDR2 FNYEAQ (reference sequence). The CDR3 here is CASSPGRPYSNQPQHF. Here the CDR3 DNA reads TGTGCCAGCAGCCCCGGGCGTCCTTATAGCAATCAGCCCCAGCATTTT.

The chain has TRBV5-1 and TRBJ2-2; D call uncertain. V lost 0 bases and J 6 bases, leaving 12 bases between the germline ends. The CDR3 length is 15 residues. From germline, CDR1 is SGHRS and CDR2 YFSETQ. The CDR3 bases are TGCGCCAGCAGCTTGGATGTGAGAGCGTCCGGGGAGCTGTTTTTT. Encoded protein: CASSLDVRASGELFF.

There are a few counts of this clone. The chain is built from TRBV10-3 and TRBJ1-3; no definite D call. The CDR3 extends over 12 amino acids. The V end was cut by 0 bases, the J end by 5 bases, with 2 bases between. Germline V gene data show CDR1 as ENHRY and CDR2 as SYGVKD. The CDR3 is CAISESRNTIYF. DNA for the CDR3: TGTGCCATCAGTGAGTCCAGAAACACCATATATTTT.

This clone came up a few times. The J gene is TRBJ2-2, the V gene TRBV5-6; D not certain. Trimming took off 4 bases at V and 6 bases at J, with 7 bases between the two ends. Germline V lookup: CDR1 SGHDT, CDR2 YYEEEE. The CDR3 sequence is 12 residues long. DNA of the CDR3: TGTGCCAGCAGCCCGTGGTCCGGGGAGCTGTTTTTT. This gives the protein CASSPWSGELFF.

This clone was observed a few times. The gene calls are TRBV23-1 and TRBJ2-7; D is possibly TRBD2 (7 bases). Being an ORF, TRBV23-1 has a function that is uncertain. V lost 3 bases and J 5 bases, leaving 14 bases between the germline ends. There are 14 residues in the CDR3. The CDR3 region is CASSHAGGGDEQYF. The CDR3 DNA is TGCGCCAGCAGTCATGCCGGCGGGGGCGACGAGCAGTACTTC.

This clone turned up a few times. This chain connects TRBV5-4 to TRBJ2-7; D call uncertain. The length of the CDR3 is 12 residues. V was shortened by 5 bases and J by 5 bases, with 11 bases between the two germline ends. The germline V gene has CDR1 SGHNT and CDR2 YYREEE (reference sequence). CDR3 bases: TGTGCCAGCAGTCGCGGAGCCGACGAGCAGTACTTC. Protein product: CASSRGADEQYF.